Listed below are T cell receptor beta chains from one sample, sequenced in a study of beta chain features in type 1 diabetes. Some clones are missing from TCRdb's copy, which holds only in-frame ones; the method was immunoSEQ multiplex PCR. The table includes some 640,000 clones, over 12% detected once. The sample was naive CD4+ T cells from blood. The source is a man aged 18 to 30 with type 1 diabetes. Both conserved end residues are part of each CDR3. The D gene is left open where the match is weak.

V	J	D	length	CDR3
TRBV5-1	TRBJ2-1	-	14	CASSGHSEGNEQFF
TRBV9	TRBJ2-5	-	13	CASGLDSLGAQYF
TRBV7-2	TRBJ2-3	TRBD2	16	CASRSLAGGHTDTQYF
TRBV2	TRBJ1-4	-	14	CASSEAGLREKLFF
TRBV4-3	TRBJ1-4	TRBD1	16	CASSQGAAAGGEKLFF
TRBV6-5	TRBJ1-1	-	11	CAAVSYTEAFF
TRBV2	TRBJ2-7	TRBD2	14	CASNVAGGLLEQYF
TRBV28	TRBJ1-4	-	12	CASSLRNEKLFF
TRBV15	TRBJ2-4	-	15	CAASRDGDLGNIQYF
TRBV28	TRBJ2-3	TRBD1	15	CASSFPGGGTDTQYF